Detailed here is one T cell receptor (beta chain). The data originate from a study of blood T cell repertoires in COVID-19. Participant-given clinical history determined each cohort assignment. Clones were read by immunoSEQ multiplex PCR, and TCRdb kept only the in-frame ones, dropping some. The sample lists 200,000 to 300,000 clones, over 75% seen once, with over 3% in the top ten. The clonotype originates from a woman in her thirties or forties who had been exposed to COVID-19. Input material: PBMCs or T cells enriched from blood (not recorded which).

This CDR3 is CANPLAGGPFSSPNEQFF. The DNA of the CDR3 is TGTGCCAACCCACTAGCGGGGGGCCCCTTTTCATCCCCCAATGAGCAGTTCTTC. The gene calls are TRBV21-1 and TRBJ2-1; the table's D gene call, TRBD2, was not cross checked with the DNA. TRBV21-1 constitutes a pseudogene. The CDR3 is 18 amino acids.